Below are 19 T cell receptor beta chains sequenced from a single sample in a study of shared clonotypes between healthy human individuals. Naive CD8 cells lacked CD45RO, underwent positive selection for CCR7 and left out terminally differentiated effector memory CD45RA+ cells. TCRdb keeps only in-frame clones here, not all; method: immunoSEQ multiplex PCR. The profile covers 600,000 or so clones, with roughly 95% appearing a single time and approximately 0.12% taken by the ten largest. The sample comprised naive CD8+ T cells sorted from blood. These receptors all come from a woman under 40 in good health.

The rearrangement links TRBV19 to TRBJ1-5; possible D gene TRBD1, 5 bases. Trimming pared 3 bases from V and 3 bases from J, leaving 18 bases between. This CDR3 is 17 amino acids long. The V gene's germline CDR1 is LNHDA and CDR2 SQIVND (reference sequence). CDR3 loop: CASSIRPATDPNQPQHF. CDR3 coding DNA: TGTGCCAGTAGTATCAGGCCGGCGACAGACCCCAATCAGCCCCAGCATTTT.

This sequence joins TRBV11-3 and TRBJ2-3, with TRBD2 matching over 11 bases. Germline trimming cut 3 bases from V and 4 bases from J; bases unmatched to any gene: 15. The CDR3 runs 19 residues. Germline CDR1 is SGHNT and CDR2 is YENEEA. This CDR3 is CASSFRAGLAAAGADTQYF. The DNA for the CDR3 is TGTGCCAGCAGCTTCCGGGCGGGACTAGCGGCCGCAGGGGCAGATACGCAGTATTTT.

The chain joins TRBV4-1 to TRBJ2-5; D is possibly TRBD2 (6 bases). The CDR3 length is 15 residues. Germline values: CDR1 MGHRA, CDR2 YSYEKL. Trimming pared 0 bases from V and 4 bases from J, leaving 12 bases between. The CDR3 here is CASSQDRLGLETQYF. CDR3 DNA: TGCGCCAGCAGCCAAGATCGACTAGGGCTAGAGACCCAGTACTTC.

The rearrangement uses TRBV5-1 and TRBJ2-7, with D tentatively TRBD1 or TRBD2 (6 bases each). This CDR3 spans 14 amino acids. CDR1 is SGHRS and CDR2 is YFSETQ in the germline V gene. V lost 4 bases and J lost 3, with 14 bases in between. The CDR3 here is CASSRPGAYYEQYF. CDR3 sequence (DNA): TGCGCCAGCAGCCGGCCGGGGGCCTACTACGAGCAGTACTTC.

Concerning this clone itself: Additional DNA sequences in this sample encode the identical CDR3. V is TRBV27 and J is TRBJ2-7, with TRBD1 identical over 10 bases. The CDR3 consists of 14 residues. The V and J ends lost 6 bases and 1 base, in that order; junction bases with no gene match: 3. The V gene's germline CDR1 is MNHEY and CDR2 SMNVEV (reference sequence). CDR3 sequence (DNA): TGTGCCAGCAGGACGGGACAGGGGTCCTACGAGCAGTACTTC. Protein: CASRTGQGSYEQYF.

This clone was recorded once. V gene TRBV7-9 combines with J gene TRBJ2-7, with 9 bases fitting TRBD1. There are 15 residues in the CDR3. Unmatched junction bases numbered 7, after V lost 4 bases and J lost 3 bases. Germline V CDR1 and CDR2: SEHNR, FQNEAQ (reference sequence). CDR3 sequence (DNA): TGTGCCAGCAGCTACGGACAGGGGCAGATCTACGAGCAGTACTTC. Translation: CASSYGQGQIYEQYF. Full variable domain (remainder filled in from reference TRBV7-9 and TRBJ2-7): DTGVSQNPRHKITKRGQNVTFRCDPISEHNRLYWYRQTLGQGPEFLTYFQNEAQLEKSRLLSDRFSAERPKGSFSTLEIQRTEQGDSAMYLCASSYGQGQIYEQYFGPGTRLTVT.

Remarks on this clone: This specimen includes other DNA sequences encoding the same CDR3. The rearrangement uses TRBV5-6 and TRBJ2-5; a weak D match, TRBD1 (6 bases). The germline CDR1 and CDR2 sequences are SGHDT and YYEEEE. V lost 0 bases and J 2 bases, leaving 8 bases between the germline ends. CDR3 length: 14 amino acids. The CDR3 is CASSLVTGQETQYF. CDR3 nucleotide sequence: TGTGCCAGCAGCTTGGTGACAGGACAAGAGACCCAGTACTTC.

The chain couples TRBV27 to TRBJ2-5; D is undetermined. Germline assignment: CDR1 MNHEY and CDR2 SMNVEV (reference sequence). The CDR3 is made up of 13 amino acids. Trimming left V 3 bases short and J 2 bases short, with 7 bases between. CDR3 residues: CASSLWQQETQYF. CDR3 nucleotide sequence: TGTGCCAGCAGTTTGTGGCAGCAAGAGACCCAGTACTTC.

The CDR3 reads CASSLITSGSDEQYF. The CDR3 DNA follows: TGTGCCAGCAGCTTAATAACTAGCGGGAGTGACGAGCAGTACTTC. The chain uses TRBV7-8 and TRBJ2-7, with TRBD2 identical over 11 bases. This CDR3 spans 15 amino acids. V dropped 2 bases and J dropped 5; count of bases not matched to a gene: 5. Germline V gene data show CDR1 as SGHVS and CDR2 as FQNEAQ.

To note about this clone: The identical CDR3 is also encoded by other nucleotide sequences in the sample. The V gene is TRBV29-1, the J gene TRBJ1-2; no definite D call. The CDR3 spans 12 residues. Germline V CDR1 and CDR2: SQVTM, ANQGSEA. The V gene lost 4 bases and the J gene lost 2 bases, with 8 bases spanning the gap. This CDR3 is CSVVGQNYGYTF. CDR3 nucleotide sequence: TGCAGCGTTGTTGGGCAGAACTATGGCTACACCTTC.

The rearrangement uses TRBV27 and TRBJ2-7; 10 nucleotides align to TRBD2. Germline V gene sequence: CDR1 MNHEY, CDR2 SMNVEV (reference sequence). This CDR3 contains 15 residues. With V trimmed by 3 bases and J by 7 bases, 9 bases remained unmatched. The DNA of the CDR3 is TGTGCCAGCAGTTTCGGGCTAGCGGGAGTGAATGAGCAGTACTTC. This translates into CASSFGLAGVNEQYF.

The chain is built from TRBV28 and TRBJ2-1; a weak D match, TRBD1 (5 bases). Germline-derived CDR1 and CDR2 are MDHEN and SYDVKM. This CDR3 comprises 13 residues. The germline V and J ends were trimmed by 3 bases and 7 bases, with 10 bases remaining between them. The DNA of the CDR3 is TGTGCCAGCAGTTTGTACCAGGGTAATGAGCAGTTCTTC. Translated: CASSLYQGNEQFF.

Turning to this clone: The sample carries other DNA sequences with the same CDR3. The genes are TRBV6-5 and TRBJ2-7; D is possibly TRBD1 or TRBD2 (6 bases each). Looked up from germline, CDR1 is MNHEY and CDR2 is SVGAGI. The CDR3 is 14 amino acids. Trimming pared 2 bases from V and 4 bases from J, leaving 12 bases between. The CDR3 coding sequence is TGTGCCAGCAGTTACCGGGGGCCCCTGTACGAGCAGTACTTC. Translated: CASSYRGPLYEQYF.

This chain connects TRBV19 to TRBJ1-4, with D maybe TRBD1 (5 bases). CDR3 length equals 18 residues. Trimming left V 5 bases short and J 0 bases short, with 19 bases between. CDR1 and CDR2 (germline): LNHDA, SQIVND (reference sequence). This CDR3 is CASSLLPGRTPTNEKLFF. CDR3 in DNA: TGTGCCAGTAGTTTACTCCCCGGCAGGACACCAACTAATGAAAAACTGTTTTTT.

CDR3 sequence (DNA): TGTGCCAGCAGCTCCGTAGCGGATCTCAATGAGCAGTTCTTC. It codes for CASSSVADLNEQFF. The V call is TRBV7-7, the J call TRBJ2-1; a possible D gene is TRBD2 (6 bases). This CDR3 is 14 amino acids long. Trimming stripped 4 bases from V and 6 bases from J, with 13 bases between. Germline CDR1 and CDR2: SSHAT and FNYEAQ (reference sequence).

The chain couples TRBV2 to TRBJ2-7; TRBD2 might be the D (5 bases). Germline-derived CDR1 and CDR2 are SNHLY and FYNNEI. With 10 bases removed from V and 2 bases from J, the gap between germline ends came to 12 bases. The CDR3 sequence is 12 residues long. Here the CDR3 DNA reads TGTGCCACAACGAGGGCGGCCTACGAGCAGTACTTC. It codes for CATTRAAYEQYF.

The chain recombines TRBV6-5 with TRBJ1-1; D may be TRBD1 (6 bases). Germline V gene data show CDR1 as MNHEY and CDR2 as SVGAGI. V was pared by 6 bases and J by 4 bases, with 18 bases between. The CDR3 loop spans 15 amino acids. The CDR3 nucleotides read TGTGCCAGCAGGGGGCACAGGGAGAGTAGCACTGAAGCTTTCTTT. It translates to CASRGHRESSTEAFF.

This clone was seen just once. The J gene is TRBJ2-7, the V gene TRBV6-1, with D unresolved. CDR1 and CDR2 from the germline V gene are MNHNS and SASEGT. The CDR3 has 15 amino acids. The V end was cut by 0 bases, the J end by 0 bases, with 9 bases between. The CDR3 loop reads CASSEAPGTSYEQYF. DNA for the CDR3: TGTGCCAGCAGTGAAGCGCCAGGAACCTCCTACGAGCAGTACTTC.

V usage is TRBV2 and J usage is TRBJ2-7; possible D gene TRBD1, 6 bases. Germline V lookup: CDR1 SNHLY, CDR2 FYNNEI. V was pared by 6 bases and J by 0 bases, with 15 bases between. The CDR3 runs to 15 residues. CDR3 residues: CASSVTGPSSYEQYF. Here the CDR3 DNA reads TGTGCCAGCAGCGTAACAGGGCCAAGCTCCTACGAGCAGTACTTC. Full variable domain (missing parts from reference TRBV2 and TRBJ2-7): EPEVTQTPSHQVTQMGQEVILRCVPISNHLYFYWYRQILGQKVEFLVSFYNNEISEKSEIFDDQFSVERPDGSNFTLKIRSTKLEDSAMYFCASSVTGPSSYEQYFGPGTRLTVT.